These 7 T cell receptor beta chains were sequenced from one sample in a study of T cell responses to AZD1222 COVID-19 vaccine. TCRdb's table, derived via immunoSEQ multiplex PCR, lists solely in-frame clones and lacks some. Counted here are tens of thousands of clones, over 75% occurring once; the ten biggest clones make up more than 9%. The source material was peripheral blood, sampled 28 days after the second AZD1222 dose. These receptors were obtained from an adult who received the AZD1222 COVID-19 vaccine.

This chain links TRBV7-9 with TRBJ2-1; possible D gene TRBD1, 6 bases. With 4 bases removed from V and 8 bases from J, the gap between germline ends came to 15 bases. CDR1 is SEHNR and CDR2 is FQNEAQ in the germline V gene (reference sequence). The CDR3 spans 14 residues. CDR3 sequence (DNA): TGTGCCAGCAGCTCACATCAGGGGCGAGATGAGCAGTTCTTC. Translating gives CASSSHQGRDEQFF.

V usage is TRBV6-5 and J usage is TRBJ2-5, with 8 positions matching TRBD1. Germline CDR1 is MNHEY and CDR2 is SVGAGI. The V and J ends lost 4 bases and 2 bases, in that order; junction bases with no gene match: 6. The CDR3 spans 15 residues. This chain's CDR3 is CASSSGQAKQETQYF. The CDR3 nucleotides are TGTGCCAGCAGTTCGGGACAGGCTAAACAAGAGACCCAGTACTTC.

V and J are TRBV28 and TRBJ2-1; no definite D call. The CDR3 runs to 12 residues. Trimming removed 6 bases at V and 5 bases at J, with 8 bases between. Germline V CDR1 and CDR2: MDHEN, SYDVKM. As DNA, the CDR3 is TGTGCCAGCAGCCGTACAAACAATGAGCAGTTCTTC. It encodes CASSRTNNEQFF. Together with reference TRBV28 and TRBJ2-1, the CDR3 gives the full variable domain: DVKVTQSSRYLVKRTGEKVFLECVQDMDHENMFWYRQDPGLGLRLIYFSYDVKMKEKGDIPEGYSVSREKKERFSLILESASTNQTSMYLCASSRTNNEQFFGPGTRLTVL.

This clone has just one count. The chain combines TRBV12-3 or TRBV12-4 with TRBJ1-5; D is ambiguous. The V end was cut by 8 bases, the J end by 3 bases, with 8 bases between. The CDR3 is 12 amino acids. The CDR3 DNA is TGTGCCAGCGGAGATCCCAATCAGCCCCAGCATTTT. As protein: CASGDPNQPQHF.

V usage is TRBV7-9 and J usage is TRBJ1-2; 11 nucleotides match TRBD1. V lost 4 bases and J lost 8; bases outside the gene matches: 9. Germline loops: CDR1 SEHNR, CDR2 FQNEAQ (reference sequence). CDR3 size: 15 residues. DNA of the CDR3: TGTGCCAGCAGCTCCCCGGACAGGGGGCGGCGCGGCTACACCTTC. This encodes CASSSPDRGRRGYTF.

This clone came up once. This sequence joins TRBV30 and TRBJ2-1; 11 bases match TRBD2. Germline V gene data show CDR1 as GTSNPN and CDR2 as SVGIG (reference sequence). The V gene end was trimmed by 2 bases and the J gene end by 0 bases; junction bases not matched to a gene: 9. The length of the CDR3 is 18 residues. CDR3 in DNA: TGTGCCTGGAGTCGACTAGCGGGGATCCGGGGCTCCTACAATGAGCAGTTCTTC. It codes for CAWSRLAGIRGSYNEQFF.

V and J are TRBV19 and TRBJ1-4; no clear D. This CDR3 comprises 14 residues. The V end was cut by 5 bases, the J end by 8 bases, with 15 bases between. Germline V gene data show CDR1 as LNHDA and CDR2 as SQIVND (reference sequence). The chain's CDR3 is CASSSGVLDEKLFF. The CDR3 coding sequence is TGTGCCAGTAGTTCCGGGGTCCTGGACGAAAAACTGTTTTTT.